This note documents a single TCR beta chain sequence. Its target is not known. The source of the sample is a study of T-cell reconstitution after alpha-beta-depleted transplantation in children. General study points: Reportedly, only several hundred clones from non-depleted graft cells drove alpha-beta T-cell counts at about two months. Surviving recipient T cells and intrathymic progenitors accounted for some patients' high TCRbeta diversity at day 60. Newly produced T cells mostly accounted for T-cell counts and diversity one year post-transplant.

The ends were cut back, 5 bases at V and 0 bases at J, with 8 bases in the middle. Germline V gives CDR1 MNHEY, CDR2 SMNVEV (reference sequence). This CDR3 region has 14 residues. During its preparation, the TCRbeta library received unique molecular identifiers. TCRdb re-analysed the PCR reads in MiXCR, keeping a single row per CDR3 protein. This table has just over 950,000 distinct CDR3 sequences, about 31% appearing once. The clonotype comes from a boy younger than two who had a stem cell transplant for SCID, so the T cells may come from the graft donor. The chain couples TRBV27 to TRBJ1-5; D is unclear. Source: PBMCs, mostly from graft donor cells, taken 360 days after TCRalphabeta/CD19-depleted stem cell transplant. CDR3 nucleotides: TGTGCCAGCAGTATCCAGTATAGCAATCAGCCCCAGCATTTT. Residues: CASSIQYSNQPQHF.